The next 9 T cell receptor beta chains were all read from a single sample in a study of tumour-infiltrating T cells in Burkitt lymphoma (TCRdb year 2020). The protocol used for the library was the immunoSEQ multiplex PCR assay. TCRdb took this table from immuneACCESS and kept in-frame rearrangements with V and J called. Such tables lack part of the clones; where checked against another copy, unresolved V genes explain under half of the gap, and the rest is unexplained. In all, the sample holds over a thousand clones, and 99% of those were seen once. The ten most abundant clones make up roughly 1.3% of the sample. The sample comprised tumor tissue. All receptors derive from a human donor with Burkitt lymphoma.

The V and J genes are TRBV7-9 and TRBJ1-4; no clear D gene. V lost 5 bases, J lost 4 bases, and 14 bases lay in between. The CDR3 consists of 15 residues. The germline gives CDR1 SEHNR, CDR2 FQNEAQ (reference sequence). This CDR3 reads CASSPQHLGNEKLFF. The CDR3 DNA follows: TGTGCCAGCAGCCCCCAGCATCTCGGTAATGAAAAACTGTTTTTT.

The chain links TRBV6-5 to TRBJ2-1; D might be TRBD1 (6 bases). Germline CDR1 and CDR2: MNHEY and SVGAGI. The CDR3 totals 16 residues. V was shortened by 0 bases and J by 9 bases, with 18 bases between the two germline ends. CDR3 sequence reads: CASSYSSTRGWVEQFF. CDR3 bases: TGTGCCAGCAGTTACTCCTCTACTAGGGGGTGGGTTGAGCAGTTCTTC.

The chain combines TRBV9 with TRBJ2-1, with a possible D match to TRBD2 (5 bases). V was trimmed by 6 bases and J by 7 bases, leaving 17 bases between them. Germline V lookup: CDR1 SGDLS, CDR2 YYNGEE. The CDR3 totals 14 residues. This CDR3 reads CASTDLPSGNEQFF. The CDR3 DNA is TGTGCCAGCACAGACCTCCCGTCGGGAAATGAGCAGTTCTTC.

The chain couples TRBV13 to TRBJ1-2; no definite D call. The V gene's germline CDR1 is PRHDT and CDR2 FYEKMQ (reference sequence). Trimming took 0 bases from V and 5 from J, leaving 16 bases between them. This CDR3 region has 16 residues. CDR3 sequence: CASSLGLDTLWYGYTF. The CDR3 region has the DNA TGTGCCAGCAGCTTAGGCCTTGACACCCTTTGGTATGGCTACACCTTC.

The chain couples TRBV28 to TRBJ1-3; D not certain. Trimming cost V 6 bases and J 3 bases, with 12 bases left between them. The CDR3 is 14 residues long. Germline V lookup: CDR1 MDHEN, CDR2 SYDVKM. In nucleotides, the CDR3 is TGTGCCAGCAGCCCCGTGCGGATTGGAAACACCATATATTTT. Translating gives CASSPVRIGNTIYF.

The chain links TRBV27 to TRBJ2-3; perhaps TRBD1 as D (5 bases). The CDR3 extends over 13 amino acids. CDR1 and CDR2 from the germline V gene are MNHEY and SMNVEV (reference sequence). With 2 bases removed from V and 8 bases from J, the gap between germline ends came to 11 bases. CDR3 in DNA: TGTGCCAGCAGTTTACTGGATAGGGGTACGCAGTATTTT. The encoded protein is CASSLLDRGTQYF.

The chain uses TRBV6-5 and TRBJ2-7, with D tentatively TRBD1 or TRBD2 (5 bases each). V was shortened by 2 bases and J by 6 bases, with 11 bases between the two germline ends. Germline loops: CDR1 MNHEY, CDR2 SVGAGI. The CDR3 length is 13 residues. CDR3 region: CASSYEGTGEQYF. CDR3 coding DNA: TGTGCCAGCAGTTACGAGGGGACCGGCGAGCAGTACTTC.

The chain is built from TRBV4-1 and TRBJ1-2, with 8 bases lining up with TRBD1. Trimming at V came to 1 base and at J to 6 bases, leaving 7 bases not matched to a gene. Per the germline V gene, CDR1 is MGHRA and CDR2 is YSYEKL. The CDR3 loop spans 15 amino acids. The DNA for the CDR3 is TGCGCCAGCAGCCAAGGGGTTCAGGGGGCGAATGGCTACACCTTC. Protein: CASSQGVQGANGYTF.

V and J are TRBV7-8 and TRBJ1-3, with D maybe TRBD1 (6 bases). The length of the CDR3 is 15 residues. V was pared by 5 bases and J by 4 bases, with 15 bases between. The germline gives CDR1 SGHVS, CDR2 FQNEAQ. This CDR3 is CASSLRTGSGNTIYF. DNA for the CDR3: TGTGCCAGCAGCCTACGTACAGGGTCGGGAAACACCATATATTTT.